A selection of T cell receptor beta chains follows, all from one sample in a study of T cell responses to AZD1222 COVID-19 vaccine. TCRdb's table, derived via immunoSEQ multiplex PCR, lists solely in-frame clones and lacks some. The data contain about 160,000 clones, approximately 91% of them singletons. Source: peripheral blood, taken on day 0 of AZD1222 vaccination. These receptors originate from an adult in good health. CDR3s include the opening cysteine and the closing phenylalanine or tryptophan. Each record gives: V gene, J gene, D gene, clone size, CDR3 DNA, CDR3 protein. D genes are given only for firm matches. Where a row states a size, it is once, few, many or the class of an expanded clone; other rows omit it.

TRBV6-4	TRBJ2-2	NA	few	TGTGCCAGCAGCGTCGGTGGGTCCGGGGAGCTGTTTTTT	CASSVGGSGELFF
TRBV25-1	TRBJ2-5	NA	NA	TGTGCCAGCAGTGAAGGTCAGGATGAAGAGACCCAGTACTTC	CASSEGQDEETQYF
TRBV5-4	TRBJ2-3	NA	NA	TGTGCCAGCAGCTTGGGCAGGTCAAGAACAGATACGCAGTATTTT	CASSLGRSRTDTQYF
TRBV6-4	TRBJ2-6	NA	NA	TGTGCCAGCAGTGACTCGAGAACAGGTGGGGCCAACGTCCTGACTTTC	CASSDSRTGGANVLTF
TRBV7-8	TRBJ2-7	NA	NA	TGTGCCAGCAGCCGAGAGGGAGAGCAGTACTTC	CASSREGEQYF
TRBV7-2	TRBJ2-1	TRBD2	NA	TGTGCCAGCAGTTTAGCGGGGATAGCGGGAGCCTACAATGAGCAGTTCTTC	CASSLAGIAGAYNEQFF
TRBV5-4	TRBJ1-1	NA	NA	TGTGCCAGCGGTTCGTACAAGAACACTGAAGCTTTCTTT	CASGSYKNTEAFF
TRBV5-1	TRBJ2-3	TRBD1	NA	TGCGCCAGCACCCCGGGACAGGGGACAGATACGCAGTATTTT	CASTPGQGTDTQYF
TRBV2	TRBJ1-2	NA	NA	TGTGCCAGCAGTGAGGGCTATACTAACTATGGCTACACCTTC	CASSEGYTNYGYTF
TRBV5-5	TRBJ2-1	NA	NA	TGTGCCAGCAGCTTGTCAGGAGATGAGCAGTTCTTC	CASSLSGDEQFF